The 12 T cell receptor beta chains below all came from one sample that was sequenced in a study of tumor-infiltrating lymphocytes in primary liver carcinoma. Joint extraction of RNA and DNA used 20-30 mg of bulk tissue that was unsorted. Total RNA amounting to 450 to 500 ng was the source from which TCR beta cDNA was made with a constant-region primer. TCR beta libraries came from three nested multiplex PCR rounds using slightly modified ARM-PCR. Two initial PCR rounds of around 10 cycles each paired TRBV1-TRBV30 forward primers with a C-beta reverse primer. TCRdb used MiXCR to reprocess the multiplex PCR reads, holding one entry per CDR3 protein. The sample consists of 40,000 or so distinct CDR3 sequences, roughly 80% of them appearing once. Sequenced: tumor-adjacent normal liver tissue. These receptor sequences come from a man in his forties with primary liver carcinoma and hepatitis B virus infection.

With regard to this clonotype: Germline is not matched at one junction end, which may reflect a read error. The gene calls are TRBV6-5 and TRBJ2-7, with 7 bases that match TRBD1. The CDR3 extends over 18 amino acids. Germline CDR1 MNHEY, CDR2 SVGAGI. CDR3 region: CARSYRGPATSISYEQYF. CDR3 bases: TGTGCCAGAAGTTACAGGGGCCCTGCCACTTCGATATCCTACGAGCAGTACTTC.

The genes are TRBV5-4 and TRBJ1-2; the D is unclear. V gave up 3 bases and J gave up 6 bases, with 18 bases separating them. The CDR3 loop spans 15 amino acids. Germline V gene data show CDR1 as SGHNT and CDR2 as YYREEE (reference sequence). The CDR3 sequence: CASSSARWREDGYTF. In DNA, the CDR3 is TGTGCCAGCAGCTCCGCCCGGTGGAGGGAGGATGGCTACACCTTC. The whole variable domain, remainder taken from reference TRBV5-4 and TRBJ1-2, is ETGVTQSPTHLIKTRGQQVTLRCSSQSGHNTVSWYQQALGQGPQFIFQYYREEENGRGNFPPRFSGLQFPNYSSELNVNALELDDSALYLCASSSARWREDGYTFGSGTRLTVV.

The genes are TRBV5-5 and TRBJ1-3; the D is unclear. Per the germline V gene, CDR1 is SGHKS and CDR2 is YYEKEE (reference sequence). The CDR3 sequence is 14 residues long. CDR3 loop: CANSFFISGNTIYF. In DNA form, the CDR3 reads TGTGCTAACAGCTTTTTTATCTCTGGAAACACCATATATTTT.

The CDR3 nucleotides are TGTGCCAGCAGCACCGGACAAGGTTGGAACGAGCAGTACTTC. It codes for CASSTGQGWNEQYF. The chain recombines TRBV7-9 with TRBJ2-7; D may be TRBD1 (5 bases). The V end lost 5 bases, the J end lost 5 bases, and 16 bases lay between the germline ends. Germline CDR1 is SEHNR and CDR2 is FQNEAQ (reference sequence). This CDR3 spans 14 amino acids.

Worth noting for this clonotype: A junction boundary mismatches the germline segment, possibly from a read error. This chain uses TRBV29-1 with TRBJ2-5; maybe TRBD2 (6 bases). CDR1 and CDR2 (germline): SQVTM, ANQGSEA. The CDR3 extends over 15 amino acids. The CDR3 DNA reads TGCACCGTTGGGGGGATAGGACCTCCGAGGGAGACCCAGTACTTC. This translates into CTVGGIGPPRETQYF.

Turning to this clonotype: The germline gene is not matched at one end of the junction; a read error may be the cause. The V gene is TRBV28, the J gene TRBJ2-7; 9 nucleotides match TRBD2. Germline CDR1 is MDHEN and CDR2 is SYDVKM. The CDR3 has 16 amino acids. In nucleotides, the CDR3 is TGTGCCAGCAGCAAGGACGCAGCGGGACTAGCTGATGAGCCGTACTTC. Its protein is CASSKDAAGLADEPYF.

This clonotype occurred many times. The chain combines TRBV6-4 with TRBJ2-2, with D uncertain. The CDR3 covers 13 residues. Trimming removed 4 bases from V and 6 bases from J, with 9 bases in between. CDR1 is MRHNA and CDR2 is SNTAGT in the germline V gene. CDR3 nucleotides: TGTGCCAGCAGTGGGGTTCCGTCCGGGGAGCTGTTTTTT. Its translation: CASSGVPSGELFF.

For this clonotype: One junction end does not reproduce the germline sequence, and a read error may be involved. The rearrangement uses TRBV5-1 and TRBJ1-4; the match to TRBD1 covers 7 bases. The length of the CDR3 is 16 residues. Germline loops: CDR1 SGHRS, CDR2 YFSETQ. CDR3 DNA: TGCGCCAGCAGCAGTGTAGGGGGCTCAACTTATGAAAAACTGTTTTTT. Translating gives CASSSVGGSTYEKLFF.

Notes on this clonotype: One end of the junction is discordant with germline, which a read error may explain. The chain couples TRBV4-2 to TRBJ2-6; no clear D. The CDR3 spans 16 residues. Germline lookup yields CDR1 LGHNA and CDR2 YNFKEQ. This chain's CDR3 is CVSNQEASFGANVLTF. CDR3 sequence (DNA): TGTGTCAGCAACCAAGAAGCAAGCTTTGGGGCCAACGTCCTGACTTTC.

This clonotype was observed at least ten times. J is TRBJ2-1 and V is TRBV6-4, with 9 bases fitting TRBD2. CDR3 length: 15 residues. Per the germline V gene, CDR1 is MRHNA and CDR2 is SNTAGT. J lost 3 bases, V lost 2 bases, and 2 bases had no gene match. The DNA of the CDR3 is TGTGCCAGCAGTGACGGGACTAGCCACTACAATGAGCAGTTCTTC. Protein: CASSDGTSHYNEQFF.

The sample holds a few counts of this clonotype. V is TRBV7-6 and J is TRBJ2-7; D tentatively reads TRBD1 or TRBD2 (5 bases each). Germline-derived CDR1 and CDR2 are SGHVS and FNYEAQ. CDR3 size: 14 residues. Between the trimmed V and J ends, which lost 0 bases and 6 bases, there was a span of 12 bases. The CDR3 loop reads CASSLASGTAEQYF. In DNA form, the CDR3 reads TGTGCCAGCAGCTTAGCTTCCGGGACCGCCGAGCAGTACTTC.

As for this clonotype: At one end, the junction sequence differs from germline, possibly due to a read error. The chain recombines TRBV5-1 with TRBJ2-1, with TRBD2 as a possible D gene (6 bases). Germline values: CDR1 SGHRS, CDR2 YFSETQ. The CDR3 contains 15 residues. CDR3 loop: CASSLGLASNNEQFF. The CDR3 DNA sequence: TGCGCAAGCAGCTTAGGGCTAGCGAGTAACAATGAGCAGTTCTTC.